The 10 T cell receptor beta chains listed next were all sequenced from one sample in a study of CD8 T cells in Susac syndrome. The RNA input was roughly 0.45 to 1 ug, and it was reverse transcribed with random hexamers. TCRdb reprocessed the immunoSEQ multiplex PCR reads via MiXCR and lists one record per CDR3 protein. The data show about 200,000 distinct CDR3 sequences, about 94% seen once. Source material: CD4+ T cells from PBMCs. The receptors were sampled from a human donor in good health.

The chain couples TRBV7-2 to TRBJ2-3; 8 nucleotides agree with TRBD2. The V and J ends lost 5 bases and 3 bases, in that order; junction bases with no gene match: 7. CDR3 length equals 15 residues. Looked up from germline, CDR1 is SGHTA and CDR2 is FQGNSA. CDR3 DNA: TGTGCCAGCAGCCCCGGGGGGGCTCGGACAGATACGCAGTATTTT. It codes for CASSPGGARTDTQYF.

CDR3 in amino acids: CASSGTGLNQETQYF. The CDR3 coding sequence is TGCGCCAGCAGCGGGACAGGGCTCAACCAAGAGACCCAGTACTTC. This chain links TRBV5-1 with TRBJ2-5, with 9 positions matching TRBD1. The germline gives CDR1 SGHRS, CDR2 YFSETQ. V was clipped by 4 bases and J by 0 bases; unmatched bases: 4. The CDR3 length is 15 residues.

This sequence joins TRBV7-3 and TRBJ2-1; unclear D gene. This CDR3 contains 16 residues. Germline values: CDR1 SGHTA, CDR2 FQGTGA. The V end lost 5 bases, the J end lost 7 bases, and 21 bases lay between the germline ends. CDR3 coding DNA: TGTGCCAGCAGCGCACCTTTTGGAGCCGTCCCTAATGAGCAGTTCTTC. This gives the protein CASSAPFGAVPNEQFF.

The genes are TRBV4-2 and TRBJ2-5, with D maybe TRBD2 (7 bases). Between the trimmed V and J ends, which lost 4 bases and 6 bases, there was a span of 12 bases. This CDR3 is 13 amino acids long. Germline loops: CDR1 LGHNA, CDR2 YNFKEQ. The chain's CDR3 is CASSRGGVQTQYF. The CDR3 DNA follows: TGTGCCAGCAGCCGGGGGGGCGTACAGACCCAGTACTTC.

The chain couples TRBV7-9 to TRBJ2-5; TRBD1 matches at 7 bases. The V segment lost 1 base and the J segment 0 bases; nucleotides outside the gene matches: 2. The CDR3 covers 15 residues. CDR1 is SEHNR and CDR2 is FQNEAQ in the germline V gene (reference sequence). The CDR3 reads CASSLGDRDQETQYF. CDR3 in DNA: TGTGCCAGCAGCTTAGGCGACAGGGACCAAGAGACCCAGTACTTC.

The count of this clonotype is one. The chain links TRBV6-2 or TRBV6-3 to TRBJ2-1; the D call may be TRBD1 or TRBD2 (6 bases each). CDR1 and CDR2 from the germline V gene are MNHEY and SVGEGT. The CDR3 contains 14 residues. V shed 6 bases and J shed 9 bases, with 18 bases lying between them. CDR3 amino acids: CASRPPGASGEQFF. Written as DNA, the CDR3 is TGTGCCAGCAGGCCTCCGGGGGCTTCCGGTGAGCAGTTCTTC.

This clonotype was seen only once. The chain couples TRBV29-1 to TRBJ2-2; tentative D call: TRBD2 (5 bases). From germline, CDR1 is SQVTM and CDR2 ANQGSEA. The CDR3 has 15 residues. V gave up 6 bases and J gave up 0 bases, with 14 bases separating them. The CDR3 here is CSVAIGVTNTGELFF. CDR3 sequence (DNA): TGCAGCGTGGCTATCGGGGTTACGAACACCGGGGAGCTGTTTTTT.

This chain uses TRBV11-2 with TRBJ2-3; possibly TRBD2 for D (6 bases). This CDR3 spans 20 amino acids. The V gene's germline CDR1 is SGHAT and CDR2 FQNNGV. The V and J ends lost 5 bases and 1 base respectively, with 28 bases between them. This CDR3 reads CASSRVRAGSGLAGTDTQYF. CDR3 sequence (DNA): TGTGCCAGCAGCCGAGTTAGGGCGGGGAGCGGTTTGGCTGGCACAGATACGCAGTATTTT. Together with reference TRBV11-2 and TRBJ2-3, the CDR3 gives the full variable domain: EAGVAQSPRYKIIEKRQSVAFWCNPISGHATLYWYQQILGQGPKLLIQFQNNGVVDDSQLPKDRFSAERLKGVDSTLKIQPAKLEDSAVYLCASSRVRAGSGLAGTDTQYFGPGTRLTVL.

About this clonotype itself: An end of the junction does not agree with germline; a read error may underlie this. The V call is TRBV3-1, the J call TRBJ2-6; tentatively, D is TRBD1 or TRBD2 (6 bases each). The CDR3 is 14 residues long. Germline V gene lookup returns CDR1 LGHDT and CDR2 YNNKEL (reference sequence). CDR3: CASSPFRGANVLIF. Written as DNA, the CDR3 is TGTGCCAGCAGCCCTTTTAGGGGGGCCAACGTCCTGATTTTC.

V and J are TRBV28 and TRBJ2-2, with 9 nucleotides matching TRBD2. The ends lost 6 bases at V and 6 bases at J; junction bases unmatched: 11. CDR1 is MDHEN and CDR2 is SYDVKM in the germline V gene. This CDR3 comprises 16 residues. The CDR3 is CASRRRGGSEPGELFF. The CDR3 DNA follows: TGTGCCAGCAGGCGGCGGGGGGGCTCAGAACCCGGGGAGCTGTTTTTT.